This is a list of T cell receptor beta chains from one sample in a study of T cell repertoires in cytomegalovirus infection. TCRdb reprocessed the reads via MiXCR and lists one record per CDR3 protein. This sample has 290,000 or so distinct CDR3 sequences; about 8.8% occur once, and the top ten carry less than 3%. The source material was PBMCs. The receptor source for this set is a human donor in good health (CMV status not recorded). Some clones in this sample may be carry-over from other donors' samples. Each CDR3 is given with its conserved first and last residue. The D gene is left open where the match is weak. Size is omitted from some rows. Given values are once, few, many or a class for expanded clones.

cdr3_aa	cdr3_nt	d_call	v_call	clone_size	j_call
CASSPQGDTQGKAFF	TGTGCCAGCAGCCCGCAAGGCGACACACAGGGAAAAGCTTTCTTT	NA	TRBV7-9	many	TRBJ1-1
CASTPTANTGELFF	TGTGCCAGCACCCCGACTGCGAACACCGGGGAGCTGTTTTTT	NA	TRBV5-4	few	TRBJ2-2
CSASRDDPSQYF	TGCAGTGCTAGCCGGGACGACCCTTCCCAGTACTTC	NA	TRBV20-1	NA	TRBJ2-5
CASSEWGDSPLHF	TGCGCCAGCAGTGAGTGGGGAGACTCACCCCTCCACTTT	NA	TRBV10-2	many	TRBJ1-6
CASKKSGGPLTDTQYF	TGTGCCAGCAAGAAGAGCGGGGGTCCCTTAACAGATACGCAGTATTTT	TRBD2	TRBV2	many	TRBJ2-3
CASSPGQLNEQFF	TGTGCCAGCTCCCCCGGACAGCTCAATGAGCAGTTCTTC	NA	TRBV18	NA	TRBJ2-1
CASSLGRSGGDTQYF	TGTGCTAGCAGCTTAGGAAGGAGCGGGGGTGATACGCAGTATTTT	TRBD2	TRBV7-7	many	TRBJ2-3
CSAREPPETGGAGYGYTF	TGCAGTGCTAGAGAACCGCCCGAGACAGGGGGCGCTGGCTATGGCTACACCTTC	TRBD1	TRBV20-1	many	TRBJ1-2
CSARGYRGETQYF	TGCAGCGCACGGGGGTACCGGGGAGAGACCCAGTACTTC	NA	TRBV29-1	NA	TRBJ2-5
CASSPTATGELFF	TGTGCCAGCAGTCCCACAGCTACCGGGGAGCTGTTTTTT	NA	TRBV12-3/TRBV12-4	many	TRBJ2-2
CSARDTQAWNTEAFF	TGCAGTGCTAGAGATACCCAGGCTTGGAACACTGAAGCTTTCTTT	NA	TRBV20-1	many	TRBJ1-1
CSAYVFEQFF	TGCAGTGCTTACGTATTTGAGCAGTTCTTC	NA	TRBV20-1	NA	TRBJ2-1
CASSGLNYGYTF	TGTGCCAGCTCAGGTTTGAACTATGGCTACACCTTC	NA	TRBV7-9	many	TRBJ1-2